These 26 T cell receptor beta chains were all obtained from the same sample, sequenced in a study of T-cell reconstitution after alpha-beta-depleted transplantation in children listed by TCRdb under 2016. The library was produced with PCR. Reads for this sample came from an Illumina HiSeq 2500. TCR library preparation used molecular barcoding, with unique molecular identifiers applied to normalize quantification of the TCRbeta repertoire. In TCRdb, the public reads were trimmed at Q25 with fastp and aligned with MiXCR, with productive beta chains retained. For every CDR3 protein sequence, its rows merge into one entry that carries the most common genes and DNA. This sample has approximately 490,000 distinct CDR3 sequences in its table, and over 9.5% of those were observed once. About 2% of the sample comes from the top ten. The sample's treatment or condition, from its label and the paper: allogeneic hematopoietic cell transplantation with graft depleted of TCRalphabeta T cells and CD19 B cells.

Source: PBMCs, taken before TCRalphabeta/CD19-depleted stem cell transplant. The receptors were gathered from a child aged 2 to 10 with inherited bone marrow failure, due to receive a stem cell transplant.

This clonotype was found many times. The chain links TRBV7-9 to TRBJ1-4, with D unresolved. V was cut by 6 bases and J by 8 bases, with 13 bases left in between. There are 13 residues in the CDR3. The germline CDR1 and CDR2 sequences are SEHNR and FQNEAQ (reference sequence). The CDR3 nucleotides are TGTGCCAGCAGGGGCGAGGCGAGGGAAAAACTGTTTTTT. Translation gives CASRGEAREKLFF. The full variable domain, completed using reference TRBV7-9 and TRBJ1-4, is DTGVSQNPRHKITKRGQNVTFRCDPISEHNRLYWYRQTLGQGPEFLTYFQNEAQLEKSRLLSDRFSAERPKGSFSTLEIQRTEQGDSAMYLCASRGEAREKLFFGSGTQLSVL.

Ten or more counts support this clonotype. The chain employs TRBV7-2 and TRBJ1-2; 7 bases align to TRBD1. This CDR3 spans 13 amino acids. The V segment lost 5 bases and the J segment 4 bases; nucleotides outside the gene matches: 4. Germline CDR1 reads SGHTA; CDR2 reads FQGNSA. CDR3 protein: CASSQNRGYGYTF. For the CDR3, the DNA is TGTGCCAGCAGCCAAAACAGGGGCTATGGCTACACCTTC.

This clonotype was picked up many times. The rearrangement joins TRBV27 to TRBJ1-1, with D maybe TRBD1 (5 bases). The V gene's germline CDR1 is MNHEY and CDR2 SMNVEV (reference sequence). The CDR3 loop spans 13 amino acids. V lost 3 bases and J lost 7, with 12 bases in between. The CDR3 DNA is TGTGCCAGCAGTTTGCCAGGGAGTCATGAAGCTTTCTTT. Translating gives CASSLPGSHEAFF.

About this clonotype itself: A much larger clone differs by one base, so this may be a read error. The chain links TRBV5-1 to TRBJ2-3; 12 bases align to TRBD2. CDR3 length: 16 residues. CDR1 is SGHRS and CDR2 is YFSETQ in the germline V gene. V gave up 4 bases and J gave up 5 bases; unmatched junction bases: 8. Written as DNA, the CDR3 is TGCGCCAGCAGCCCGCGGACTAGCGGGAAAATAGATACGCAGTATTTT. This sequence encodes CASSPRTSGKIDTQYF.

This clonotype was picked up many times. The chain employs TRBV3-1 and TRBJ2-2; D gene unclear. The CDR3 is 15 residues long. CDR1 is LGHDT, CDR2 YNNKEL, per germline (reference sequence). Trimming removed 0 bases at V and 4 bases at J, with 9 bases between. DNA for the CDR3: TGTGCCAGCAGCCAAGACCCGCTCGCCACCGGGGAGCTGTTTTTT. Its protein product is CASSQDPLATGELFF.

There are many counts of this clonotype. The CDR3 loop reads CASSALAGVGNEQFF. In DNA form, the CDR3 reads TGTGCCAGCAGCGCACTAGCGGGAGTTGGGAATGAGCAGTTCTTC. The J gene is TRBJ2-1, the V gene TRBV5-5; 11 bases are shared with TRBD2. V lost 4 bases to trimming and J lost 7 bases; unmatched junction nucleotides: 7. Germline loops: CDR1 SGHKS, CDR2 YYEKEE (reference sequence). The CDR3 is 15 amino acids.

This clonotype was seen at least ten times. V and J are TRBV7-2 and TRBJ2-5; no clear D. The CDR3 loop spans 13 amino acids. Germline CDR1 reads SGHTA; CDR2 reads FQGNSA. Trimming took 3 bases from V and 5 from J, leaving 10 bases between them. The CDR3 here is CASSFILGETQYF. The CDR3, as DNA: TGTGCCAGCAGCTTTATCCTGGGGGAGACCCAGTACTTC.

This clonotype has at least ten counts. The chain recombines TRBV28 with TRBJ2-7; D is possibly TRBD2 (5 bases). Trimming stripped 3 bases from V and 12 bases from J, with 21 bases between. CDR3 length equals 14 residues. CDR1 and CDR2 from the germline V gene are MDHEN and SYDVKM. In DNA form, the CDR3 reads TGTGCCAGCAGTTTTCAGAGCGGAGCCACCGTAGTGTACTTC. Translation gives CASSFQSGATVVYF.

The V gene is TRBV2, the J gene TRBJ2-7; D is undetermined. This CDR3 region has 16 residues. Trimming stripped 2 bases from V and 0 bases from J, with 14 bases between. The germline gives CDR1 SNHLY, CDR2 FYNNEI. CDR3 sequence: CASSEPGGFSSYEQYF. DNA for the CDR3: TGTGCCAGCAGTGAACCAGGTGGATTTAGCTCCTACGAGCAGTACTTC.

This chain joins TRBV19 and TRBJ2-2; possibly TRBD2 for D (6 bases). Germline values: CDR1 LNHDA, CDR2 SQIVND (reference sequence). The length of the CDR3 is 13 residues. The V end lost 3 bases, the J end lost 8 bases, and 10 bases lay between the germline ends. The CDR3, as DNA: TGTGCCAGTAGTATGGGGGGTCAAGGGGAGCTGTTTTTT. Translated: CASSMGGQGELFF.

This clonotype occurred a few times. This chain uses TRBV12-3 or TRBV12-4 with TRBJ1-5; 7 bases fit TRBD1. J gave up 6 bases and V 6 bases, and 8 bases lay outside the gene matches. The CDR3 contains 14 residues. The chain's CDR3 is CASSYDRASQPQHF. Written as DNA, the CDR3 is TGTGCCAGCAGCTACGACAGGGCGAGTCAGCCCCAGCATTTT.

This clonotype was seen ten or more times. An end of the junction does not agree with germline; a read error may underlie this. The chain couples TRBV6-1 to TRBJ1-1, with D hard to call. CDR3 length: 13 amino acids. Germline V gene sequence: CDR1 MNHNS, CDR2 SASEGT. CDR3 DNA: TGTGCCAGCAGTGTTGGCCTGAACGCTGAAGCTTTCTTT. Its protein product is CASSVGLNAEAFF.

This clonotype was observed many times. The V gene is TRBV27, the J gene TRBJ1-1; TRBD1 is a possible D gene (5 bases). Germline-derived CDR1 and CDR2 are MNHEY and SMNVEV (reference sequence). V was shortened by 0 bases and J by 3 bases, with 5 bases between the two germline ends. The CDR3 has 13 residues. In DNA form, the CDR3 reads TGTGCCAGCAGTTTATCAGGGGACACTGAAGCTTTCTTT. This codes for CASSLSGDTEAFF.

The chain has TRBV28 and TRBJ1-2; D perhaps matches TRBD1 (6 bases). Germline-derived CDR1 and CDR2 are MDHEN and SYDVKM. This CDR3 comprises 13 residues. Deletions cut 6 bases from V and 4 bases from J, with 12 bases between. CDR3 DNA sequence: TGTGCCAGCAGGGGAGGGGGGTTCTATGGCTACACCTTC. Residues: CASRGGGFYGYTF.

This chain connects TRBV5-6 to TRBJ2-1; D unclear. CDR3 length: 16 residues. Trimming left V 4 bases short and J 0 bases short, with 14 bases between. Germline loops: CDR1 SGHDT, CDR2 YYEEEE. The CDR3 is CASSPNGGSSYNEQFF. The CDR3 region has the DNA TGTGCCAGCAGCCCCAATGGCGGAAGCTCCTACAATGAGCAGTTCTTC.

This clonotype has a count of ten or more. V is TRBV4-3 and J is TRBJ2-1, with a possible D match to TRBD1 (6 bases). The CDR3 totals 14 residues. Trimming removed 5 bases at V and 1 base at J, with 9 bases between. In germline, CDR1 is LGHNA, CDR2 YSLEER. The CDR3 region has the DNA TGCGCCAGCAGCTACCAGGGGTCCTACAATGAGCAGTTCTTC. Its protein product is CASSYQGSYNEQFF.

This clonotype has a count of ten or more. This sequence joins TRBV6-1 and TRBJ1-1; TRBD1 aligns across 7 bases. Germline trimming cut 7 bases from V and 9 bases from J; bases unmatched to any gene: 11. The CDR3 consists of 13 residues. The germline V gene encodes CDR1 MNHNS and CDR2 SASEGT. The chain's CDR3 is CASKGTGVGKAFF. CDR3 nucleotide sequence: TGTGCCAGCAAGGGAACAGGGGTTGGCAAAGCTTTCTTT.

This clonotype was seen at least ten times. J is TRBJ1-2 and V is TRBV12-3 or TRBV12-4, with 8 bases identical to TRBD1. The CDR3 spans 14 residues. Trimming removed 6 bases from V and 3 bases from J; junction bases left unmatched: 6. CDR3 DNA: TGTGCCAGCAGCCCGGGACAGGCATACTATGGCTACACCTTC. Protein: CASSPGQAYYGYTF.

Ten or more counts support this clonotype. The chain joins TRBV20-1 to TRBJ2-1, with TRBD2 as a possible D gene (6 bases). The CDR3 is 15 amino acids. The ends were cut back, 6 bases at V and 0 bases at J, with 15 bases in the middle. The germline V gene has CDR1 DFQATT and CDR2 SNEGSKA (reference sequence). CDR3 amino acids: CSATASESSYNEQFF. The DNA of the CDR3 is TGCAGTGCCACCGCTAGCGAAAGCTCCTACAATGAGCAGTTCTTC.

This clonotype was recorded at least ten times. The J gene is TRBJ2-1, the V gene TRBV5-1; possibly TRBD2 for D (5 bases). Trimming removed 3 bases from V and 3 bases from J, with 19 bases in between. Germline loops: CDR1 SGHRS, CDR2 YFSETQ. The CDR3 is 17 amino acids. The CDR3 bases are TGCGCCAGCAGCTCCCTCCTATCGGACTCCAACTACAATGAGCAGTTCTTC. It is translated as CASSSLLSDSNYNEQFF. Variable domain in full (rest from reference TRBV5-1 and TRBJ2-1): KAGVTQTPRYLIKTRGQQVTLSCSPISGHRSVSWYQQTPGQGLQFLFEYFSETQRNKGNFPGRFSGRQFSNSRSEMNVSTLELGDSALYLCASSSLLSDSNYNEQFFGPGTRLTVL.

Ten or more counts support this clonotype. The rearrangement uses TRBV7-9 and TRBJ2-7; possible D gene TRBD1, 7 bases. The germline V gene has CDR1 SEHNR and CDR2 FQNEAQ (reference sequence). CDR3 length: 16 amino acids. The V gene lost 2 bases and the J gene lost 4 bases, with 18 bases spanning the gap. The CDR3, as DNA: TGTGCCAGCAGCTTAACCTCACGGGCAGGGGGGTACGAGCAGTACTTC. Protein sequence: CASSLTSRAGGYEQYF. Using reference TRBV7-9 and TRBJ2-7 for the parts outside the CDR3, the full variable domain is DTGVSQNPRHKITKRGQNVTFRCDPISEHNRLYWYRQTLGQGPEFLTYFQNEAQLEKSRLLSDRFSAERPKGSFSTLEIQRTEQGDSAMYLCASSLTSRAGGYEQYFGPGTRLTVT.

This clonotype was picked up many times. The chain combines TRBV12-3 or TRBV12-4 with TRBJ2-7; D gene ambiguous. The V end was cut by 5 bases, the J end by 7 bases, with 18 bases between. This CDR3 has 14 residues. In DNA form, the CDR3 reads TGTGCCAGCAGTCAAAGGACGGATCCAGGAGAGCAGTACTTC. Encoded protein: CASSQRTDPGEQYF.

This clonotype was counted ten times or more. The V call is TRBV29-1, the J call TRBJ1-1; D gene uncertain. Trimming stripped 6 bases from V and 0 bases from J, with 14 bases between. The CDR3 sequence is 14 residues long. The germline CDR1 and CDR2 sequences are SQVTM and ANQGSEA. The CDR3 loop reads CSVLDGAMNTEAFF. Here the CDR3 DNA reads TGCAGCGTACTCGACGGAGCGATGAACACTGAAGCTTTCTTT. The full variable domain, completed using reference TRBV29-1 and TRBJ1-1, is SAVISQKPSRDICQRGTSLTIQCQVDSQVTMMFWYRQQPGQSLTLIATANQGSEATYESGFVIDKFPISRPNLTFSTLTVSNMSPEDSSIYLCSVLDGAMNTEAFFGQGTRLTVV.

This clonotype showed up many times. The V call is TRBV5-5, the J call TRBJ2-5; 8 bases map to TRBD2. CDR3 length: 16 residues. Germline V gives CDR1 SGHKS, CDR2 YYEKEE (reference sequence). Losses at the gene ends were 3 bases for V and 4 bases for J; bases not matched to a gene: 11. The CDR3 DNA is TGTGCCAGCAGCTACATGGGACTAGTGAAGGGAGAGACCCAGTACTTC. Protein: CASSYMGLVKGETQYF.

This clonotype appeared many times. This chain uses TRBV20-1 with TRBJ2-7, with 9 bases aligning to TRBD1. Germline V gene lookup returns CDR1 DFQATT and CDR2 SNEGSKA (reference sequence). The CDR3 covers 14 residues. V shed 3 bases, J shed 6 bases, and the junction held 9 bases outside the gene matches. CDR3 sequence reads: CSASAGDRGFEQYF. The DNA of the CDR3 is TGCAGTGCTAGCGCGGGCGACAGGGGGTTCGAGCAGTACTTC.

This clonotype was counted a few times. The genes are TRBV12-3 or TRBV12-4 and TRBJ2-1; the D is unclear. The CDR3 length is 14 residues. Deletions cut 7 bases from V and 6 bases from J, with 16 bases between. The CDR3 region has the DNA TGTGCCAGCATCTTAGACGGAGCGTCCAATGAGCAGTTCTTC. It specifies CASILDGASNEQFF.